This T cell receptor (beta chain) was sequenced in a study of T cell changes during pregnancy in multiple sclerosis. Germline values: CDR1 MGHRA, CDR2 YSYEKL. There are 17 residues in the CDR3. Trimming cost V 0 bases and J 3 bases; bases outside gene matches: 8. Assay used: immunoSEQ multiplex PCR; TCRdb lists only in-frame clones, some missing. The table includes roughly 50,000 clones, 91% detected once. Specimen: peripheral blood, collected after pregnancy. This sequence originates from a female donor in good health, enrolled as a control in a pregnancy study. The chain employs TRBV4-1 and TRBJ2-1; 7 positions agree with TRBD2. This CDR3 reads CASSQDLPGLSYNEQFF. Written as DNA, the CDR3 is TGCGCCAGCAGCCAAGATCTGCCGGGACTAAGCTACAATGAGCAGTTCTTC.